This entry features one TCR beta chain sequence. This sample was taken from a study of shared clonotypes between healthy human individuals. V lost 7 bases, J lost 6 bases, and 8 bases stayed unmatched. CDR1 and CDR2 (germline): MDHEN, SYDVKM. The CDR3 spans 15 residues. Libraries were prepared by immunoSEQ multiplex PCR; TCRdb keeps only in-frame clonotypes and omits some of them. Counted here are approximately 460,000 clones, 77% occurring once; the ten biggest clones make up around 12%. The donors, all of them Caucasian adults, lived in Nashville, Tennessee. V usage is TRBV28 and J usage is TRBJ2-4; 11 bases match TRBD1. The sequence derives from a woman aged 35 to 49 in good health. Some clones in this sample may be carry-over from other donors' samples. The sample comprised PBMCs. Written as DNA, the CDR3 is TGTGCCAGCACCCTGGGGGGGACAGGGGGAAACATTCAGTACTTC. Protein: CASTLGGTGGNIQYF.